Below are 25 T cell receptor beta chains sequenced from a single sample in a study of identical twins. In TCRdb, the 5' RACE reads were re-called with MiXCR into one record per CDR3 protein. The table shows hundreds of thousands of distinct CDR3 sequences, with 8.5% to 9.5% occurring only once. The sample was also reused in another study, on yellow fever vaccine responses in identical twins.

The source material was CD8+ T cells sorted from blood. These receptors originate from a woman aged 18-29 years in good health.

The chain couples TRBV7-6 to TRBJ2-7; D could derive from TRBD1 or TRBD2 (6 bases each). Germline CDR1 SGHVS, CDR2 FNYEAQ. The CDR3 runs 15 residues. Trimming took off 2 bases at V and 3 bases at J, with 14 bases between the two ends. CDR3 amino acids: CASSLKGGQGYEQYF. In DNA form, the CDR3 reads TGTGCCAGCAGCTTAAAGGGGGGCCAGGGCTACGAGCAGTACTTC.

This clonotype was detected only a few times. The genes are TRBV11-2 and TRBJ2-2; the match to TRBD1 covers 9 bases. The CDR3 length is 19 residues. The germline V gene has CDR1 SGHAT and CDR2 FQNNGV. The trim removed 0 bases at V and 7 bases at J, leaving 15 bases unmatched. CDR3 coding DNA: TGTGCCAGCAGCTTAGAGATTGCCCCAACAGGGGGCCGAATCGGGGAGCTGTTTTTT. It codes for CASSLEIAPTGGRIGELFF.

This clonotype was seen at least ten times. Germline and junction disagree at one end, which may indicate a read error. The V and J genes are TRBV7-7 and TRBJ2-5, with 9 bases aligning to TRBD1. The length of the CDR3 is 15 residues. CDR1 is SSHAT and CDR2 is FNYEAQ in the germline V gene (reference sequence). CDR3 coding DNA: TGTGCTAGCAGCTTCGGGACAGGGAGGAGAGAGACCCAGTACTTC. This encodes CASSFGTGRRETQYF.

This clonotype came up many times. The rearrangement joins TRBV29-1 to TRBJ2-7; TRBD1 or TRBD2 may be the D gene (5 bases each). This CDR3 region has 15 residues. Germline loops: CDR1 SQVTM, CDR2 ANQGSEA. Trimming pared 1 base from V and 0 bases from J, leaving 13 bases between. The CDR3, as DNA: TGCAGCGTTGAAGGGGGCGAGCGGAACTCCTACGAGCAGTACTTC. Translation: CSVEGGERNSYEQYF.

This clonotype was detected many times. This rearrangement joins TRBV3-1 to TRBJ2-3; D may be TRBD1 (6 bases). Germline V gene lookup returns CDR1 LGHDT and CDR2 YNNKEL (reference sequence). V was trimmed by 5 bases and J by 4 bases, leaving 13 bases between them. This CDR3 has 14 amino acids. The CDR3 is CASSKKGVADTQYF. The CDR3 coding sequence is TGTGCCAGCAGCAAAAAGGGGGTGGCAGATACGCAGTATTTT.

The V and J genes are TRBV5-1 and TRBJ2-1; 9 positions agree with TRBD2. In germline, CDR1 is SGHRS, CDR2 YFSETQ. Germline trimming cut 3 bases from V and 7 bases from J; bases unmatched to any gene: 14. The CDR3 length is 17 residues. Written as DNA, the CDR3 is TGCGCCAGCAGCTGGCTCGGGCTGCGGGAGGGCAGAAATGAGCAGTTCTTC. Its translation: CASSWLGLREGRNEQFF.

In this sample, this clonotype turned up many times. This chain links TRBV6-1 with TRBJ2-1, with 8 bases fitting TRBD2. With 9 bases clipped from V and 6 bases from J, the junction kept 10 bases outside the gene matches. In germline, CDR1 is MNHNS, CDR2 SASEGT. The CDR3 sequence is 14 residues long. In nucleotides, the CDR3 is TGTGCCAGTAGAGTGCGGGAGGCCGCCAATGAGCAGTTCTTC. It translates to CASRVREAANEQFF.

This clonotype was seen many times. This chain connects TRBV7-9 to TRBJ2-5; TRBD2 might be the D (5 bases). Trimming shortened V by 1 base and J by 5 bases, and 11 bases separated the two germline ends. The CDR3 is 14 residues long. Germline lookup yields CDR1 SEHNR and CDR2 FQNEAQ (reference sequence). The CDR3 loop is CASSLGGPLETQYF. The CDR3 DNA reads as TGTGCCAGCAGCTTAGGAGGGCCACTGGAGACCCAGTACTTC.

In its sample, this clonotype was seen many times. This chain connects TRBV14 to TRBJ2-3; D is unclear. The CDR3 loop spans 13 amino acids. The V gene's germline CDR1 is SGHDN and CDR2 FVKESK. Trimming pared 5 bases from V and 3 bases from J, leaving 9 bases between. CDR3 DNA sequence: TGTGCCAGCAGCTTCACCGGTACAGATACGCAGTATTTT. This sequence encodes CASSFTGTDTQYF.

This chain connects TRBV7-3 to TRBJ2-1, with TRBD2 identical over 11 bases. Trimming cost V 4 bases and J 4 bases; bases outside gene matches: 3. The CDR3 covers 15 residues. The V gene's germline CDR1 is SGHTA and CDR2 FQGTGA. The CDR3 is CASSSSSGGYNEQFF. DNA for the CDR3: TGTGCCAGCAGCTCGTCTAGCGGGGGGTACAATGAGCAGTTCTTC.

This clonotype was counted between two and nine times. The CDR3 region has the DNA TGCAGCGTTGTAGGGCGAGACAATGAGCAGTTCTTC. Translation gives CSVVGRDNEQFF. The V and J genes are TRBV29-1 and TRBJ2-1, with D unresolved. Germline V CDR1 and CDR2: SQVTM, ANQGSEA. The CDR3 consists of 12 residues. Trimming pared 4 bases from V and 5 bases from J, leaving 9 bases between.

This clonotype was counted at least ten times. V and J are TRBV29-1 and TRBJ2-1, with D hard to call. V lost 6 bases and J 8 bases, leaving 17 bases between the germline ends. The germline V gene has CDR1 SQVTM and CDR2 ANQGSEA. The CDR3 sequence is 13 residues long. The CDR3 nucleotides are TGCAGCGTCCTCTTCTCCTCGTTCGATGAGCAGTTCTTC. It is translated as CSVLFSSFDEQFF.

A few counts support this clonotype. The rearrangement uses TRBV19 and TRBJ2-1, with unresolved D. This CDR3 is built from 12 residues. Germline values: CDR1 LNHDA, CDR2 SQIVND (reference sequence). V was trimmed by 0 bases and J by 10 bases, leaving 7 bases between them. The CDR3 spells CASSIDITEQFF. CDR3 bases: TGTGCCAGTAGTATAGATATCACAGAGCAGTTCTTC.

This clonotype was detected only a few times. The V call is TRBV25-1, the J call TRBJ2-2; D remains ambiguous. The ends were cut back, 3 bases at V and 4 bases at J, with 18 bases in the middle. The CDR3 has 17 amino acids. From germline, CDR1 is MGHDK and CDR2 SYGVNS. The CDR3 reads CASSEAQVVRGTGELFF. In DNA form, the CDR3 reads TGTGCCAGCAGTGAGGCTCAGGTAGTTCGAGGCACCGGGGAGCTGTTTTTT.

CDR3 sequence reads: CASSQPGAGEQYF. CDR3 nucleotide sequence: TGCGCCAGCAGCCAACCGGGGGCAGGCGAGCAGTACTTC. The chain recombines TRBV4-1 with TRBJ2-7; possibly TRBD1 or TRBD2 for D (6 bases each). The CDR3 totals 13 residues. V shed 2 bases and J shed 6 bases, with 11 bases lying between them. Looked up from germline, CDR1 is MGHRA and CDR2 is YSYEKL.

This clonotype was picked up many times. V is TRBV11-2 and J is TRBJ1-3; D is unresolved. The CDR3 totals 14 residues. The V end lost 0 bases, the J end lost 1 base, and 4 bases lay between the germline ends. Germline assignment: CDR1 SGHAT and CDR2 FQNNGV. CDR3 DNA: TGTGCCAGCAGCTTAGATATATCTGGAAACACCATATATTTT. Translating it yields CASSLDISGNTIYF.

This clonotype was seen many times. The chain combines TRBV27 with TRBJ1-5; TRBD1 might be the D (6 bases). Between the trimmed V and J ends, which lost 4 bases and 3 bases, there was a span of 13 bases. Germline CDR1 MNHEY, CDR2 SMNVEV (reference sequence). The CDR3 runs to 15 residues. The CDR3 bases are TGTGCCAGCAGTTCACAGGGTTTTGCCAATCAGCCCCAGCATTTT. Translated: CASSSQGFANQPQHF.

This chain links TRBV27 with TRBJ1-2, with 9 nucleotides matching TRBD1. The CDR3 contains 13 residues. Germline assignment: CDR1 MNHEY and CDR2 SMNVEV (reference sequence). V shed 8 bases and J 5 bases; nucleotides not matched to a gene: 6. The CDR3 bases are TGTGCCAGCGGGGGGACAGGGCAGTATGGCTACACCTTC. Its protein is CASGGTGQYGYTF.

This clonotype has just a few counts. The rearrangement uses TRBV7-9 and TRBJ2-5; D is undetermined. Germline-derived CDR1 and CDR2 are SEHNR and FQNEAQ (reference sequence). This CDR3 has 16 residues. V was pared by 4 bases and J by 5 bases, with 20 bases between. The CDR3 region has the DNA TGTGCCAGCAGCTCGCGCCGAGGAGACCCCAGGGAGACCCAGTACTTC. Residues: CASSSRRGDPRETQYF.

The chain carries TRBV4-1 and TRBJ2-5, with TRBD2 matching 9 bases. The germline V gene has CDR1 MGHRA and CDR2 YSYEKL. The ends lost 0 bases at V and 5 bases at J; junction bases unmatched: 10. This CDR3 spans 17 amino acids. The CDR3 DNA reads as TGCGCCAGCAGCCAAGACGGGGTCGCGGGAGGGTTGGAGACCCAGTACTTC. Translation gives CASSQDGVAGGLETQYF.

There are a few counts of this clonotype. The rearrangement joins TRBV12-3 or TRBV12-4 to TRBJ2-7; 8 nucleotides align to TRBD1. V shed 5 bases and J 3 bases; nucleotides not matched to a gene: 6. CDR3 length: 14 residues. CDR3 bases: TGTGCCAGCAGTGGCAGGGGGCCGGACTACGAGCAGTACTTC. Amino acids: CASSGRGPDYEQYF.

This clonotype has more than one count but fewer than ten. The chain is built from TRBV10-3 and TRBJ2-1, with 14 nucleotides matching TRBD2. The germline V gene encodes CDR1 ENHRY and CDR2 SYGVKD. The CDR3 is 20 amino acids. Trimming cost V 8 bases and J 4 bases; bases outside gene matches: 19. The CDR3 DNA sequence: TGTGCCATCCGGGGGCCAAATAGGGGACTAGCGGGAGTCCAGTACAATGAGCAGTTCTTC. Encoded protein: CAIRGPNRGLAGVQYNEQFF.

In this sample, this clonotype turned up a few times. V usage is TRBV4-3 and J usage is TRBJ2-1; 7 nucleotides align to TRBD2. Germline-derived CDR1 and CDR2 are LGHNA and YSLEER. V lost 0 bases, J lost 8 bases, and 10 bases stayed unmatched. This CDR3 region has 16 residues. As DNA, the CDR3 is TGCGCCAGCAGCCAAGAACCCGGACTAGTCTTGGATGAGCAGTTCTTC. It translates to CASSQEPGLVLDEQFF.

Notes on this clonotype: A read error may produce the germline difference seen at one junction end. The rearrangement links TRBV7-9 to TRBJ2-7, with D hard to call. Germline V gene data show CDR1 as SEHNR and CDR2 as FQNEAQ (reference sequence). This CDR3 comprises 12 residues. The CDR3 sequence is CASSLDLAEQYF. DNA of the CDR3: TGTGCCAGCAGTTTAGACCTCGCCGAGCAGTACTTC.

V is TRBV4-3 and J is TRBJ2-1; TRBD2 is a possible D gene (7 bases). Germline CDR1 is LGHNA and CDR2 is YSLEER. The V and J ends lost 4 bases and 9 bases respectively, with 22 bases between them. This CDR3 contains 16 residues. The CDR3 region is CASSPTRGGGWFEQFF. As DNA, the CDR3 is TGCGCCAGCAGCCCCACTAGGGGAGGGGGGTGGTTTGAGCAGTTCTTC.